The 13 T cell receptor beta chains in this list originate from one sample, sequenced in a study of blood T cell repertoires in COVID-19. Sequenced by immunoSEQ multiplex PCR; TCRdb stores in-frame clones only, minus some. The sample shows around 140,000 clones, approximately 88% of them seen only once. The sequencing sample was made of peripheral blood. The receptors stem from a man in his 70s with active COVID-19.

The chain has TRBV19 and TRBJ1-2; D is perhaps TRBD1 (6 bases). The CDR3 extends over 16 amino acids. Germline V gene lookup returns CDR1 LNHDA and CDR2 SQIVND (reference sequence). Trimming removed 1 base at V and 5 bases at J, with 17 bases between. CDR3 DNA sequence: TGTGCCAGTAGTATAGGCCCCAACAGGGATTTGTATGGCTACACCTTC. Protein: CASSIGPNRDLYGYTF.

This clone was counted once. This rearrangement joins TRBV28 to TRBJ2-3, with 11 positions matching TRBD2. Trimming cost V 2 bases and J 0 bases; bases outside gene matches: 10. Germline loops: CDR1 MDHEN, CDR2 SYDVKM. The CDR3 is made up of 19 amino acids. CDR3 region: CASSLGELAGVGSTDTQYF. The CDR3 DNA follows: TGTGCCAGCAGTTTAGGGGAACTAGCGGGAGTCGGGAGCACAGATACGCAGTATTTT.

V usage is TRBV2 and J usage is TRBJ2-1, with 12 bases fitting TRBD2. Germline V gene data show CDR1 as SNHLY and CDR2 as FYNNEI. The CDR3 length is 14 residues. Losses at the gene ends were 6 bases for V and 7 bases for J; bases not matched to a gene: 4. DNA of the CDR3: TGTGCCAGCAGGCGACTAGCGGGAGAAAATGAGCAGTTCTTC. It translates to CASRRLAGENEQFF.

This clone came up once. The same CDR3 also results from other DNA sequences found in this sample. The chain combines TRBV5-4 with TRBJ2-1; 10 bases agree with TRBD2. This CDR3 has 15 amino acids. In germline, CDR1 is SGHNT, CDR2 YYREEE (reference sequence). Trimming removed 1 base from V and 2 bases from J; junction bases left unmatched: 0. Written as DNA, the CDR3 is TGTGCCAGCAGCTTGACTAGCGGGACCTACAATGAGCAGTTCTTC. It is translated as CASSLTSGTYNEQFF.

The chain uses TRBV10-3 and TRBJ1-5, with D tentatively TRBD1 (6 bases). In germline, CDR1 is ENHRY, CDR2 SYGVKD. Trimming took off 10 bases at V and 5 bases at J, with 18 bases between the two ends. The CDR3 has 14 residues. CDR3 sequence reads: CASSGTLLDQPQHF. For the CDR3, the DNA is TGTGCCAGCTCTGGGACACTGCTCGATCAGCCCCAGCATTTT.

V gene TRBV24-1 combines with J gene TRBJ2-3, with 8 bases lining up with TRBD1. Unmatched junction bases numbered 5, after V lost 5 bases and J lost 2 bases. The CDR3 totals 15 residues. Per germline, CDR1 KGHDR and CDR2 SFDVKD. The CDR3 bases are TGTGCCACCAGTGTTAGACAGGGGAACACAGATACGCAGTATTTT. Translation: CATSVRQGNTDTQYF.

The chain has TRBV5-1 and TRBJ1-4, with 9 bases that match TRBD1. The CDR3 sequence is 16 residues long. The V and J ends lost 4 bases and 3 bases, in that order; junction bases with no gene match: 7. Germline CDR1 and CDR2: SGHRS and YFSETQ. The CDR3 coding sequence is TGCGCCAGCAGCACGGGACAGGGCAGGGCTAATGAAAAACTGTTTTTT. Its protein product is CASSTGQGRANEKLFF.

This chain uses TRBV3-1 (or the pseudogene TRBV3-2) with TRBJ2-7, with a tentative D call TRBD2 (7 bases). Trimming shortened V by 4 bases and J by 6 bases, and 25 bases separated the two germline ends. The CDR3 consists of 17 residues. CDR1 is LGHDT, CDR2 YNNKEL, per germline (reference sequence). The DNA of the CDR3 is TGTGCCAGCAGCCTTAGCTCAAGAGGGGGGGGGCTCGGCGAGCAGTACTTC. Translation gives CASSLSSRGGGLGEQYF.

There are a few counts of this clone. The J gene is TRBJ2-7, the V gene TRBV6-5, with a possible D match to TRBD1 (6 bases). The germline V gene encodes CDR1 MNHEY and CDR2 SVGAGI. Trimming removed 11 bases at V and 3 bases at J, with 14 bases between. This CDR3 contains 12 residues. CDR3 amino acids: CAVGQSYYEQYF. CDR3 sequence (DNA): TGTGCCGTAGGACAGAGTTACTACGAGCAGTACTTC.

This clone was detected only once. The gene calls are TRBV5-1 and TRBJ1-3; 7 bases line up with TRBD1. CDR3 length: 15 amino acids. The trim removed 1 base at V and 6 bases at J, leaving 7 bases unmatched. In germline, CDR1 is SGHRS, CDR2 YFSETQ. The CDR3 coding sequence is TGCGCCAGCAGCTTGCAGGGGGGACGGGAAAACACCATATATTTT. Its translation: CASSLQGGRENTIYF.

This rearrangement joins TRBV3-1 (or the pseudogene TRBV3-2) to TRBJ2-1; TRBD2 is a possible D gene (6 bases). The CDR3 spans 19 residues. Looked up from germline, CDR1 is LGHDT and CDR2 is YNNKEL (reference sequence). The V end lost 1 base, the J end lost 4 bases, and 23 bases lay between the germline ends. In nucleotides, the CDR3 is TGTGCCAGCAGCCAAGCCCAGCGGGCTAACTCTCCGGGGTACAATGAGCAGTTCTTC. Translated, it gives CASSQAQRANSPGYNEQFF.

The chain joins TRBV7-9 to TRBJ1-5; 9 bases fit TRBD1. CDR3 length: 19 residues. Germline loops: CDR1 SEHNR, CDR2 FQNEAQ (reference sequence). Trimming cost V 1 base and J 0 bases; bases outside gene matches: 10. In DNA, the CDR3 is TGTGCCAGCAGCTTAGGAGGAACAGGGGGCAAATATAGCAATCAGCCCCAGCATTTT. Amino acid sequence: CASSLGGTGGKYSNQPQHF.

Worth noting for this clone: At one end the junction does not follow the germline gene, possibly because of a read error. The CDR3: CASSQREGSNYGYTF. In DNA form, the CDR3 reads TGTGCCAGCAGCCAGAGGGAGGGATCTAATTATGGCTACACCTTC. The genes are TRBV6-5 and TRBJ1-2; D remains unclear. CDR1 and CDR2 from the germline V gene are MNHEY and SVGAGI. The CDR3 contains 15 residues.